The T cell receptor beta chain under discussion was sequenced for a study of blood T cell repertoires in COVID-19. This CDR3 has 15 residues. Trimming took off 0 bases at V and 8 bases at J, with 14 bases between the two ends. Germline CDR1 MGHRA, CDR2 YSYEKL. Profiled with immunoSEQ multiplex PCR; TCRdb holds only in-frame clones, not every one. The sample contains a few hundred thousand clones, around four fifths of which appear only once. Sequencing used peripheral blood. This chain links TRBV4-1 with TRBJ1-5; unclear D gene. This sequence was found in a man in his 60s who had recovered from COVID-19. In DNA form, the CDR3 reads TGCGCCAGCAGCCAAGATAGGAGTAACCATGAGCCCCAGCATTTT. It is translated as CASSQDRSNHEPQHF.